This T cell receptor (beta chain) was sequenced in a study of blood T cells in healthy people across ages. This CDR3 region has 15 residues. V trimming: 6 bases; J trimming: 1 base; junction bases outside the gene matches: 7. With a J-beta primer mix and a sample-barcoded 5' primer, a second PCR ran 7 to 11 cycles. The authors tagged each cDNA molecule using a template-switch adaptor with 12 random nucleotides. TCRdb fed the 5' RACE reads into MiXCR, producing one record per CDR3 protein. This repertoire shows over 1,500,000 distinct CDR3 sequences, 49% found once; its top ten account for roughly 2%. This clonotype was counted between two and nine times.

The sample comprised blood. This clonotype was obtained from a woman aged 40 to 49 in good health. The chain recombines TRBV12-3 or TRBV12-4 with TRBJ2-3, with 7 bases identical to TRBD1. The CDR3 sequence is CASSHDRAGTDTQYF. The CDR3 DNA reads TGTGCCAGCAGCCATGACAGGGCTGGCACAGATACGCAGTATTTT.